This TCR beta chain was sequenced in a study of blood T cell repertoires in COVID-19. About the study: From T cells, B-cell-depleted T cells, or PBMCs came the material, which was cDNA or gDNA.

CDR1 LNHNV and CDR2 YYDKDF come from the germline V gene (reference sequence). The CDR3 has 17 amino acids. V was shortened by 3 bases and J by 5 bases, with 23 bases between the two germline ends. Clones were read by immunoSEQ multiplex PCR, and TCRdb kept only the in-frame ones, dropping some. Among about 170,000 clones, roughly 84% were seen once, and the ten largest hold 10% to 13%. The sequenced material came from peripheral blood. This TCR derives from a woman of 80 years or more with active or convalescent COVID-19. The chain has TRBV15 and TRBJ2-7; a weak D match, TRBD1 (5 bases). CDR3 protein: CATSSPSVGQGRNEQYF. In DNA form, the CDR3 reads TGTGCCACCAGCAGTCCGTCGGTGGGTCAGGGCAGAAACGAGCAGTACTTC.